This T cell receptor beta chain was recovered during a study of shared clonotypes between healthy human individuals. Overall study context: CD4 naive and memory got three plates each, CD8 naive two, CD8 memory one.

Clones were sequenced by immunoSEQ multiplex PCR, and TCRdb holds only the in-frame ones, with some missing. The repertoire consists of over 2 million clones, with less than 95% occurring once and the leading ten covering about 1.1%. The CDR3 loop spans 14 amino acids. Germline CDR1 and CDR2: SNHLY and FYNNEI. The V gene lost 1 base and the J gene lost 3 bases, with 9 bases spanning the gap. Selected positively for CCR7 and CD45RO-negative, naive CD8 cells excluded terminally differentiated effector memory CD45RA+ cells. Only Caucasian adults living in Nashville, Tennessee made up the donor group. The TCR comes from a man between 18 and 35 years old in good health. The genes are TRBV2 and TRBJ1-2; no definite D call. The sequenced sample was naive CD8+ T cells sorted from blood. CDR3 sequence reads: CASSEGELYYGYTF. In nucleotides, the CDR3 is TGTGCCAGCAGTGAAGGGGAGCTCTACTATGGCTACACCTTC.